The rows below give T cell receptor beta chains drawn from one sample of a study of CD8 T cells in Susac syndrome. MiXCR was run by TCRdb on the immunoSEQ multiplex PCR reads, yielding one entry per CDR3 protein. The sample consists of 100,000 to 150,000 distinct CDR3 sequences, around 96% of them appearing once. The sequenced sample consisted of CD8+ T cells from PBMCs. Receptors were obtained from a human donor with Susac syndrome. Each CDR3 is given with its conserved first and last residue. A D gene is named only where the DNA matches it firmly. Size is stated for part of the rows, as once, few or many counts, or as a class when the clone is expanded.

CDR3nt: TGTGCCAGCAGTCCGCAGGCGGAGGGCAATCAGCCCCAGCATTTT; CDR3aa: CASSPQAEGNQPQHF; j_gene: TRBJ1-5; d_gene: -; v_gene: TRBV6-4; abundance: -
CDR3nt: TGTGCCAGCGAACGGACAGGGGTTGTGCATGAGCAGTTCTTC; CDR3aa: CASERTGVVHEQFF; j_gene: TRBJ2-1; d_gene: TRBD1; v_gene: TRBV7-9; abundance: -
CDR3nt: TGTGCCACCAGCCTTCGGACGGCAACCAATCAGCCCCAGCATTTT; CDR3aa: CATSLRTATNQPQHF; j_gene: TRBJ1-5; d_gene: -; v_gene: TRBV15; abundance: -
CDR3nt: TGTGCCAGCACAGCGGGGGGGCCGAACGGGGAGCTGTTTTTT; CDR3aa: CASTAGGPNGELFF; j_gene: TRBJ2-2; d_gene: TRBD2; v_gene: TRBV7-9; abundance: -
CDR3nt: TGTGCCAGCAGTTCCCGCGGTCTGGGGGACGAGCAGTACTTC; CDR3aa: CASSSRGLGDEQYF; j_gene: TRBJ2-7; d_gene: -; v_gene: TRBV12-3/TRBV12-4; abundance: -
CDR3nt: TGTGCCAGCAGCGCTGACAGGGGGACTGAAGCTTTCTTT; CDR3aa: CASSADRGTEAFF; j_gene: TRBJ1-1; d_gene: TRBD1; v_gene: TRBV9; abundance: -
CDR3nt: TGTGCCTGGAGTATCGCAGGTTGGAAAAACACCATATATTTT; CDR3aa: CAWSIAGWKNTIYF; j_gene: TRBJ1-3; d_gene: -; v_gene: TRBV30; abundance: -
CDR3nt: TGTGCCAGCAGTTTATTGAGTGGTCAGCCCCAGCATTTT; CDR3aa: CASSLLSGQPQHF; j_gene: TRBJ1-5; d_gene: -; v_gene: TRBV28; abundance: -
CDR3nt: TGTGCCAGCAGCTTAGGATCAGGGGAGGCCGGGGAGCTGTTTTTT; CDR3aa: CASSLGSGEAGELFF; j_gene: TRBJ2-2; d_gene: -; v_gene: TRBV11-3; abundance: -
CDR3nt: TGTGCCAGCAGCAGGGGGGGCGTGGACACAGATACGCAGTATTTT; CDR3aa: CASSRGGVDTDTQYF; j_gene: TRBJ2-3; d_gene: -; v_gene: TRBV9; abundance: -
CDR3nt: TGTGCCAGCAGCTTAGGACAGGTAGCCAAAAACATTCAGTACTTC; CDR3aa: CASSLGQVAKNIQYF; j_gene: TRBJ2-4; d_gene: -; v_gene: TRBV7-9; abundance: -
CDR3nt: TGTGCCAGCAGCGTACTGGGACAGAACGGGGAGCAGTACTTC; CDR3aa: CASSVLGQNGEQYF; j_gene: TRBJ2-7; d_gene: TRBD1; v_gene: TRBV9; abundance: -
CDR3nt: TGTGCCAGCAGTCCTGGGGGGGAAAAACTGTTTTTT; CDR3aa: CASSPGGEKLFF; j_gene: TRBJ1-4; d_gene: -; v_gene: TRBV12-3/TRBV12-4; abundance: -
CDR3nt: TGTGCCTGGAGTATCCACAGGGGTGACACTGAAGCTTTCTTT; CDR3aa: CAWSIHRGDTEAFF; j_gene: TRBJ1-1; d_gene: TRBD1; v_gene: TRBV30; abundance: -
CDR3nt: TGTGCCAGCAGCTCACAGGGAAACACCATATATTTT; CDR3aa: CASSSQGNTIYF; j_gene: TRBJ1-3; d_gene: -; v_gene: TRBV7-9; abundance: -
CDR3nt: TGTGCCAGCAGCCAAGATGGAGGAGGGGGCGCAGATACGCAGTATTTT; CDR3aa: CASSQDGGGGADTQYF; j_gene: TRBJ2-3; d_gene: -; v_gene: TRBV3-1; abundance: once
CDR3nt: TGCAGCGCACGGGGGCTAGCCGGCTACGAGCAGTACTTC; CDR3aa: CSARGLAGYEQYF; j_gene: TRBJ2-7; d_gene: -; v_gene: TRBV29-1; abundance: -
CDR3nt: TGTGCCAGCAGTTTAGCGCCGTCCGGGGGGTCCTACGAGCAGTACTTC; CDR3aa: CASSLAPSGGSYEQYF; j_gene: TRBJ2-7; d_gene: TRBD2; v_gene: TRBV27; abundance: -
CDR3nt: TGTGCCAGCAGCCTTACAGGGGGGAATGAGGCTTTCTTT; CDR3aa: CASSLTGGNEAFF; j_gene: TRBJ1-1; d_gene: TRBD1; v_gene: TRBV3-1; abundance: -
CDR3nt: TGTGCCAGCAGTCCCCGAGGCCCAACGGAAGCTTTCTTT; CDR3aa: CASSPRGPTEAFF; j_gene: TRBJ1-1; d_gene: -; v_gene: TRBV12-3/TRBV12-4; abundance: few
CDR3nt: TGCAGTGCTAGAGACCTAGCGGAACACTACGAACAGTACTTC; CDR3aa: CSARDLAEHYEQYF; j_gene: TRBJ2-7; d_gene: TRBD2; v_gene: TRBV20-1; abundance: once
CDR3nt: TGTGCCAGCTCACCACCGGGGAGCCGGGGTGATGAAAAACTGTTTTTT; CDR3aa: CASSPPGSRGDEKLFF; j_gene: TRBJ1-4; d_gene: -; v_gene: TRBV18; abundance: -
CDR3nt: TGTGCCTGGAGTGCTGGGGCCGACACTGAAGCTTTCTTT; CDR3aa: CAWSAGADTEAFF; j_gene: TRBJ1-1; d_gene: -; v_gene: TRBV30; abundance: -
CDR3nt: TGCGCCAGCGGGGGACAGGGCTCCGGGGCCAACGTCCTGACTTTC; CDR3aa: CASGGQGSGANVLTF; j_gene: TRBJ2-6; d_gene: TRBD1; v_gene: TRBV4-1; abundance: -
CDR3nt: TGTGCCAGTGACTGGGGTACACGGAACACTGAAGCTTTCTTT; CDR3aa: CASDWGTRNTEAFF; j_gene: TRBJ1-1; d_gene: -; v_gene: TRBV19; abundance: -
CDR3nt: TGTGCCAGCAGTCCGGGGGACGCCTCCTACGAGCAGTACTTC; CDR3aa: CASSPGDASYEQYF; j_gene: TRBJ2-7; d_gene: -; v_gene: TRBV12-3/TRBV12-4; abundance: -
CDR3nt: TGTGCCAGCAGTTCAAAACAGACAGGTTTTGGTTCGAGGGATACGCAGTATTTT; CDR3aa: CASSSKQTGFGSRDTQYF; j_gene: TRBJ2-3; d_gene: -; v_gene: TRBV27; abundance: -
CDR3nt: TGCAGTGCTAGAGATGTGGGCACGGGGCTAGAGACCCAGTACTTC; CDR3aa: CSARDVGTGLETQYF; j_gene: TRBJ2-5; d_gene: -; v_gene: TRBV20-1; abundance: -
CDR3nt: TGTGCCAGTAGTATCGGACTAGCGGACCGGGAGACCCAGTACTTC; CDR3aa: CASSIGLADRETQYF; j_gene: TRBJ2-5; d_gene: TRBD2; v_gene: TRBV19; abundance: -
CDR3nt: TGTGCCAGTAGTGCCGGGAGTGCCTACGAGCAGTACTTC; CDR3aa: CASSAGSAYEQYF; j_gene: TRBJ2-7; d_gene: -; v_gene: TRBV19; abundance: few
CDR3nt: TGTGCCAGCAGTTTAAGACCATCTGGGGCCAACGTCCTGACTTTC; CDR3aa: CASSLRPSGANVLTF; j_gene: TRBJ2-6; d_gene: -; v_gene: TRBV28; abundance: -
CDR3nt: TGTGCCAGCAGTTTAACCCTAGGAGGGGGCTTCACCGGGGAGCTGTTTTTT; CDR3aa: CASSLTLGGGFTGELFF; j_gene: TRBJ2-2; d_gene: -; v_gene: TRBV28; abundance: -
CDR3nt: TGTGCCAGCAGTTTACAACTGAGCTCCTACAATGAGCAGTTCTTC; CDR3aa: CASSLQLSSYNEQFF; j_gene: TRBJ2-1; d_gene: -; v_gene: TRBV28; abundance: -
CDR3nt: TGCAGTGCCCCCACTCGACAGGGGGATGGTGCCTACCATGGCTACACCTTC; CDR3aa: CSAPTRQGDGAYHGYTF; j_gene: TRBJ1-2; d_gene: TRBD1; v_gene: TRBV20-1; abundance: -
CDR3nt: TGTGCCAGCAGCTTATTCGGTCGGACCCAAGAGACCCAGTACTTC; CDR3aa: CASSLFGRTQETQYF; j_gene: TRBJ2-5; d_gene: -; v_gene: TRBV7-9; abundance: -
CDR3nt: TGCAGTGCTAGAGAGGGGTCTGAGAATCAGCCCCAGCATTTT; CDR3aa: CSAREGSENQPQHF; j_gene: TRBJ1-5; d_gene: -; v_gene: TRBV20-1; abundance: -
CDR3nt: TGTGCCAGCAGTGGCAGGATGAACACTGAAGCTTTCTTT; CDR3aa: CASSGRMNTEAFF; j_gene: TRBJ1-1; d_gene: -; v_gene: TRBV25-1; abundance: -
CDR3nt: TGTGCCAGCAGCGGCGACGACAGACAAGAGACCCAGTACTTC; CDR3aa: CASSGDDRQETQYF; j_gene: TRBJ2-5; d_gene: -; v_gene: TRBV5-8; abundance: -
CDR3nt: TGTGCCAGCAGCCAACAACCGGGACTAGGGGCCACAGATACGCAGTATTTT; CDR3aa: CASSQQPGLGATDTQYF; j_gene: TRBJ2-3; d_gene: TRBD2; v_gene: TRBV4-2; abundance: -
CDR3nt: TGCGCCAGCAGCCAAGATATGAATGAGCAGTTCTTC; CDR3aa: CASSQDMNEQFF; j_gene: TRBJ2-1; d_gene: -; v_gene: TRBV4-1; abundance: -
CDR3nt: TGTGCCAGCAGCACTGAGACAGGGCGGCACTACGAGCAGTACTTC; CDR3aa: CASSTETGRHYEQYF; j_gene: TRBJ2-7; d_gene: TRBD1; v_gene: TRBV5-6; abundance: once
CDR3nt: TGTGCCTGGAACCGAGGGAATGCGAGCGGCTACACCTTC; CDR3aa: CAWNRGNASGYTF; j_gene: TRBJ1-2; d_gene: -; v_gene: TRBV27; abundance: -
CDR3nt: TGTGCCAGCAGCTTAGCCCGAGGACTAGCGGCCAGCACAGATACGCAGTATTTT; CDR3aa: CASSLARGLAASTDTQYF; j_gene: TRBJ2-3; d_gene: TRBD2; v_gene: TRBV11-1; abundance: -
CDR3nt: TGCGCCAGCAGCCCGGGACAGGACCCCTATGGCTACACCTTC; CDR3aa: CASSPGQDPYGYTF; j_gene: TRBJ1-2; d_gene: TRBD1; v_gene: TRBV5-1; abundance: -
CDR3nt: TGTGCCAGCAGCGGGGGTGTCGCCGATACGCAGTATTTT; CDR3aa: CASSGGVADTQYF; j_gene: TRBJ2-3; d_gene: -; v_gene: TRBV5-4; abundance: few
CDR3nt: TGTGCCAACGAAATCAATGAGCAGTTCTTC; CDR3aa: CANEINEQFF; j_gene: TRBJ2-1; d_gene: -; v_gene: TRBV7-9; abundance: -
CDR3nt: TGTGCTAGTGGTTTGGTAACAGGGGTAGATACGCAGTATTTT; CDR3aa: CASGLVTGVDTQYF; j_gene: TRBJ2-3; d_gene: TRBD1; v_gene: TRBV12-5; abundance: -
CDR3nt: TGTGCCAGCAGCTTTCTAGCGGGAGAGGGGAATCCACAAGAGACCCAGTACTTC; CDR3aa: CASSFLAGEGNPQETQYF; j_gene: TRBJ2-5; d_gene: TRBD2; v_gene: TRBV7-8; abundance: -
CDR3nt: TGTGCCAGCAGTCTACAGGGGGCGGGCACTGAAGCTTTCTTT; CDR3aa: CASSLQGAGTEAFF; j_gene: TRBJ1-1; d_gene: TRBD1; v_gene: TRBV6-5; abundance: -
CDR3nt: TGTGCCAGCACCGACAGCTCTACGAAGCAGTACTTC; CDR3aa: CASTDSSTKQYF; j_gene: TRBJ2-7; d_gene: -; v_gene: TRBV12-3/TRBV12-4; abundance: -